Listed here are 6 T cell receptor beta chains from one sample, sequenced in a study of T-cell reconstitution after alpha-beta-depleted transplantation in children. During its preparation, the TCRbeta library received unique molecular identifiers. TCRdb analysed the PCR reads with MiXCR anew, one entry per CDR3 protein. Of 70,000 to 95,000 distinct CDR3 sequences detected, around 16% appear once; the ten largest clones hold around 20%. Here the sequenced sample was PBMCs, mostly from graft donor cells, taken 180 days after TCRalphabeta/CD19-depleted stem cell transplant. The receptors were sampled from a male patient between 2 and 15 years old who had a stem cell transplant for acute lymphoblastic leukemia, so the T cells may come from the graft donor.

The chain links TRBV6-2 or TRBV6-3 to TRBJ2-5; D not certain. The CDR3 length is 11 residues. Germline V gene sequence: CDR1 MNHEY, CDR2 SVGEGT. Trimming left V 3 bases short and J 5 bases short, with 4 bases between. CDR3 bases: TGTGCCAGCAGTTATGCGGAGACCCAGTACTTC. This gives the protein CASSYAETQYF.

The chain uses TRBV12-3 or TRBV12-4 and TRBJ1-5, with D hard to call. The CDR3 extends over 14 amino acids. Trimming left V 4 bases short and J 3 bases short, with 10 bases between. The CDR3 is CASSYKAHNQPQHF. The CDR3 DNA reads as TGTGCCAGCAGTTACAAGGCTCACAATCAGCCCCAGCATTTT.

The J gene is TRBJ2-3, the V gene TRBV13, with D unclear. This CDR3 is 16 amino acids long. With 5 bases removed from V and 3 bases from J, the gap between germline ends came to 18 bases. CDR1 PRHDT and CDR2 FYEKMQ come from the germline V gene (reference sequence). The CDR3 protein is CASSLWREAGTDTQYF. In DNA form, the CDR3 reads TGTGCCAGCAGCCTATGGAGAGAGGCCGGGACAGATACGCAGTATTTT.

This clonotype was seen ten or more times. This chain uses TRBV5-1 with TRBJ1-1; D unclear. Germline V gene data show CDR1 as SGHRS and CDR2 as YFSETQ. This CDR3 has 14 residues. The V and J ends lost 2 bases and 1 base respectively, with 9 bases between them. In DNA form, the CDR3 reads TGCGCCAGCAGCTTTTGGGGAGAGAACACTGAAGCTTTCTTT. The encoded protein is CASSFWGENTEAFF.

This clonotype was recorded many times. The CDR3 DNA follows: TGCGCCAGCAGCTTGGTGGCAGGGACTTACGAGCAGTACTTC. It encodes CASSLVAGTYEQYF. The rearrangement links TRBV5-1 to TRBJ2-7; a weak D match, TRBD2 (6 bases). The CDR3 has 14 amino acids. Germline-derived CDR1 and CDR2 are SGHRS and YFSETQ. Deletions cut 0 bases from V and 4 bases from J, with 11 bases between.

In its sample, this clonotype was seen a few times. V is TRBV6-6 and J is TRBJ1-1; no clear D. The CDR3 sequence is 14 residues long. Germline V gene data show CDR1 as MNHNY and CDR2 as SVGAGI (reference sequence). With 4 bases removed from V and 0 bases from J, the gap between germline ends came to 9 bases. The CDR3 sequence is CASSFPTVNTEAFF. In DNA form, the CDR3 reads TGTGCCAGCAGTTTCCCGACGGTGAACACTGAAGCTTTCTTT.